Below are 9 T cell receptor beta chains sequenced from a single sample in a study of T cells in Graves' hyperthyroidism and ophthalmopathy. The CDR3 regions of TCR beta were amplified from RNA transcripts. During a first-round RT-PCR of the TCR CDR3, the HTBI primer set was used. TCRdb ran MiXCR on the multiplex PCR reads and lists one entry per CDR3 protein. Here the sample spans 500,000 to 550,000 distinct CDR3 sequences, 20% being singletons. Sequences were obtained from blood. The source of these receptors is a man aged 40-55 years with Graves' ophthalmopathy.

CDR3 protein: CASSELSPAYNEQFF. The CDR3 bases are TGTGCCAGCAGTGAATTGTCCCCCGCCTACAATGAGCAGTTCTTC. This sequence joins TRBV2 and TRBJ2-1; D gene ambiguous. The V and J ends lost 2 bases and 2 bases respectively, with 10 bases between them. CDR1 is SNHLY, CDR2 FYNNEI, per germline. CDR3 length: 15 amino acids.

This clonotype was found a few times. This chain uses TRBV5-1 with TRBJ2-7, with a tentative D call TRBD2 (6 bases). V was trimmed by 0 bases and J by 6 bases, leaving 13 bases between them. Germline-derived CDR1 and CDR2 are SGHRS and YFSETQ. The CDR3 runs to 14 residues. CDR3 sequence: CASSLAPTSFEQYF. In DNA form, the CDR3 reads TGCGCCAGCAGCTTGGCCCCGACTAGTTTCGAGCAGTACTTC.

This clonotype was counted a single time. The V gene is TRBV3-1, the J gene TRBJ2-6; D gene unclear. CDR1 is LGHDT, CDR2 YNNKEL, per germline (reference sequence). CDR3 length: 13 residues. V shed 2 bases and J shed 4 bases, with 3 bases lying between them. The CDR3 nucleotides are TGTGCCAGCAGCCAACCGGGGGCCAACGTCCTGACTTTC. This translates into CASSQPGANVLTF.

In its sample, this clonotype was seen many times. The chain has TRBV7-2 and TRBJ1-1; D perhaps matches TRBD1 (5 bases). The CDR3 spans 12 residues. CDR1 is SGHTA and CDR2 is FQGNSA in the germline V gene. Trimming shortened V by 2 bases and J by 6 bases, and 7 bases separated the two germline ends. CDR3 in amino acids: CASSLRQPEAFF. For the CDR3, the DNA is TGTGCCAGCAGCTTAAGACAGCCTGAAGCTTTCTTT.

This sequence joins TRBV6-1 and TRBJ1-2, with TRBD1 identical over 7 bases. Germline CDR1 is MNHNS and CDR2 is SASEGT. CDR3 size: 13 residues. V shed 8 bases, J shed 7 bases, and the junction held 10 bases outside the gene matches. CDR3 sequence: CASGNLRTGGYTF. CDR3 in DNA: TGTGCCAGCGGTAATCTCCGGACAGGTGGCTACACCTTC.

This clonotype appeared a few times. The J gene is TRBJ2-1, the V gene TRBV30; perhaps TRBD2 as D (7 bases). Looked up from germline, CDR1 is GTSNPN and CDR2 is SVGIG (reference sequence). CDR3 length: 15 amino acids. The V and J ends lost 6 bases and 7 bases respectively, with 22 bases between them. CDR3: CACQGGAGVGNEQFF. The CDR3 DNA reads TGTGCCTGCCAAGGGGGGGCAGGGGTGGGGAATGAGCAGTTCTTC.

This chain uses TRBV6-1 with TRBJ1-4, with a tentative D call TRBD1 (5 bases). The ends were cut back, 7 bases at V and 8 bases at J, with 17 bases in the middle. The CDR3 runs to 14 residues. The V gene's germline CDR1 is MNHNS and CDR2 SASEGT. CDR3 protein: CASTSTGGGEKLFF. The CDR3 region has the DNA TGTGCCAGCACCTCAACCGGGGGAGGCGAAAAACTGTTTTTT.

The chain couples TRBV5-6 to TRBJ2-1; either TRBD1 or TRBD2 may supply D (6 bases each). CDR3 length: 13 residues. Per germline, CDR1 SGHDT and CDR2 YYEEEE. With 7 bases removed from V and 4 bases from J, the gap between germline ends came to 12 bases. CDR3 coding DNA: TGTGCCAGCGCCGGGGGCCAGTACAATGAGCAGTTCTTC. It yields the protein CASAGGQYNEQFF.

In this sample, this clonotype turned up a few times. V gene TRBV7-2 combines with J gene TRBJ2-5; weak D call: TRBD1 (6 bases). Germline values: CDR1 SGHTA, CDR2 FQGNSA. The CDR3 loop spans 15 amino acids. V was clipped by 4 bases and J by 4 bases, with 16 bases between them. This CDR3 reads CASSSTGTKGETQYF. In nucleotides, the CDR3 is TGTGCCAGCAGCTCTACCGGGACAAAAGGAGAGACCCAGTACTTC.